These 6 T cell receptor beta chains came from one sample sequenced in a study of cytomegalovirus exposure and HLA in healthy donors. The study ran its PCR with 60 Vbeta and 13 Jbeta primers. Only in-frame clones appear in the TCRdb table, and some are missing; sequencing was by immunoSEQ multiplex PCR. The table has 200,000 or so clones, 84% seen once; the top ten hold around 0.27%. Sequenced sample: PBMCs. The receptors come from a boy aged 10-17 years in good health and CMV-seronegative.

The genes are TRBV7-8 and TRBJ1-5; TRBD1 matches 7 bases. V lost 5 bases and J lost 8; bases outside the gene matches: 24. This CDR3 is 19 amino acids long. Per germline, CDR1 SGHVS and CDR2 FQNEAQ. CDR3 in DNA: TGTGCCAGCAGCCACCCTACTTTAAGGGGGCGCGGGCAGATTGAGCCCCAGCATTTT. Amino acid sequence: CASSHPTLRGRGQIEPQHF.

The chain carries TRBV6-5 and TRBJ2-7; no reliable D call. The CDR3 length is 14 residues. The germline V and J ends were trimmed by 0 bases and 1 base, with 7 bases remaining between them. Germline V gene sequence: CDR1 MNHEY, CDR2 SVGAGI. This CDR3 reads CASSYSLVSYEQYF. The DNA of the CDR3 is TGTGCCAGCAGTTACTCCCTAGTTTCCTACGAGCAGTACTTC.

Here the CDR3 reads CASSQGTRYSNQPQHF. The CDR3 DNA sequence: TGTGCCAGCAGCCAGGGGACACGTTATAGCAATCAGCCCCAGCATTTT. This chain joins TRBV5-6 and TRBJ1-5; a weak D match, TRBD1 (6 bases). The CDR3 runs to 16 residues. In germline, CDR1 is SGHDT, CDR2 YYEEEE. V lost 4 bases to trimming and J lost 0 bases, with 14 bases between them.

This chain uses TRBV11-2 with TRBJ2-2; TRBD2 agrees at 8 bases. The V segment lost 3 bases and the J segment 10 bases; nucleotides outside the gene matches: 7. The CDR3 contains 14 residues. Looked up from germline, CDR1 is SGHAT and CDR2 is FQNNGV. CDR3 sequence: CASSFERGSSELFF. The DNA for the CDR3 is TGTGCCAGCAGCTTTGAGCGGGGGAGTTCGGAGCTGTTTTTT.

The gene calls are TRBV27 and TRBJ1-1, with 7 bases fitting TRBD1. CDR1 and CDR2 (germline): MNHEY, SMNVEV (reference sequence). V dropped 3 bases and J dropped 5; count of bases not matched to a gene: 12. CDR3 length equals 16 residues. CDR3 DNA sequence: TGTGCCAGCAGTTTTAGTTACAGGGGCAGAAAAACTGAAGCTTTCTTT. It is translated as CASSFSYRGRKTEAFF.

V gene TRBV2 combines with J gene TRBJ1-3; D gene uncertain. The CDR3 extends over 15 amino acids. Germline CDR1 reads SNHLY; CDR2 reads FYNNEI. V lost 4 bases and J lost 2, with 12 bases in between. This chain's CDR3 is CASSADYSAGNTIYF. In nucleotides, the CDR3 is TGTGCCAGCAGTGCCGACTACTCAGCTGGAAACACCATATATTTT.